The 24 T cell receptor beta chains below all came from one sample that was sequenced in a study of shared clonotypes between healthy human individuals (dated by TCRdb to the early 2020s). To prepare the library, the immunoSEQ multiplex PCR assay was applied. This immuneACCESS table, as held by TCRdb, lists in-frame sequences with V and J called but not all clones. Of the missing ones, under half trace to an unresolved V gene in checked studies; the others have no known cause. Counted in this sample were under 1,100,000 clones; 75% of them appeared once. Together, the top ten hold about 1.5% of the sample. Material for sequencing was memory CD4+ T cells sorted from blood. This sample's cell subset or site label indicates: CD45RA-negative fraction. The source is a man aged 18 to 30 in good health.

Comments on this clone: Germline is not matched at one junction end, which may reflect a read error. The rearrangement joins TRBV4-1 to TRBJ2-1, with 11 bases identical to TRBD2. CDR3 length: 13 residues. The germline CDR1 and CDR2 sequences are MGHRA and YSYEKL. Here the CDR3 reads CASSPGLADTRVF. The CDR3 DNA is TGCGCCAGCAGCCCGGGACTAGCGGACACGCGGGTCTTC.

The chain is built from TRBV7-2 and TRBJ2-3; D remains unclear. The V end was cut by 6 bases, the J end by 1 base, with 5 bases between. CDR3 length: 12 residues. Germline-derived CDR1 and CDR2 are SGHTA and FQGNSA. CDR3 amino acids: CASRLGTDTQYF. The CDR3 nucleotides are TGTGCCAGCAGATTGGGCACAGATACGCAGTATTTT.

Note on this clone: A much more abundant neighbour one base away suggests this may be a read error. The gene calls are TRBV7-2 and TRBJ1-1; 8 positions match TRBD1. This CDR3 region has 14 residues. The germline V gene has CDR1 SGHTA and CDR2 FQGNSA. V was clipped by 3 bases and J by 4 bases; unmatched bases: 4. The CDR3 sequence: CASSLDRASTEAFF. The CDR3 DNA is TGTGCCAGCAGCTTGGACAGGGCGAGCACTGAAGCTTTCTTT. The full variable domain, its missing parts supplied by reference TRBV7-2 and TRBJ1-1, is GAGVSQSPSNKVTEKGKDVELRCDPISGHTALYWYRQSLGQGLEFLIYFQGNSAPDKSGLPSDRFSAERTGGSVSTLTIQRTQQEDSAVYLCASSLDRASTEAFFGQGTRLTVV.

The V and J genes are TRBV19 and TRBJ1-4; 9 nucleotides agree with TRBD1. Germline loops: CDR1 LNHDA, CDR2 SQIVND (reference sequence). CDR3 length equals 14 residues. The ends lost 5 bases at V and 4 bases at J; junction bases unmatched: 2. CDR3 region: CASSRGQGNEKLFF. CDR3 in DNA: TGTGCCAGTAGTCGGGGACAGGGTAATGAAAAACTGTTTTTT. Full variable domain (remainder filled in from reference TRBV19 and TRBJ1-4): DGGITQSPKYLFRKEGQNVTLSCEQNLNHDAMYWYRQDPGQGLRLIYYSQIVNDFQKGDIAEGYSVSREKKESFPLTVTSAQKNPTAFYLCASSRGQGNEKLFFGSGTQLSVL.

The chain carries TRBV7-2 and TRBJ1-3; D possibly corresponds to TRBD1 (5 bases). The CDR3 covers 18 residues. V lost 5 bases, J lost 0 bases, and 20 bases lay in between. CDR1 and CDR2 (germline): SGHTA, FQGNSA. For the CDR3, the DNA is TGTGCCAGCAGCCCTGCGGCCACCGACGGGACCTCTGGAAACACCATATATTTT. It is translated as CASSPAATDGTSGNTIYF.

The gene calls are TRBV7-9 and TRBJ1-5, with unresolved D. CDR3 size: 16 residues. The V end was cut by 3 bases, the J end by 0 bases, with 12 bases between. CDR1 is SEHNR and CDR2 is FQNEAQ in the germline V gene (reference sequence). This CDR3 is CASSLAPAYSNQPQHF. The CDR3 region has the DNA TGTGCCAGCAGCTTGGCTCCAGCGTATAGCAATCAGCCCCAGCATTTT.

Turning to this clone: A read error is the likely source, as a far larger clone sits one nucleotide away. Other nucleotide sequences in the sample specify the same CDR3. The CDR3 loop reads CASSTPQETQYF. CDR3 in DNA: TGCGCCAGCAGCACACCCCAAGAGACCCAGTACTTC. V usage is TRBV5-1 and J usage is TRBJ2-5; D remains unclear. V dropped 4 bases and J dropped 1 base, with 5 bases sitting between them. Germline V gives CDR1 SGHRS, CDR2 YFSETQ. There are 12 residues in the CDR3.

The rearrangement joins TRBV6-6 to TRBJ2-1, with D unresolved. CDR1 is MNHNY and CDR2 is SVGAGI in the germline V gene (reference sequence). V was trimmed by 5 bases and J by 8 bases, leaving 22 bases between them. This CDR3 is 16 amino acids long. As DNA, the CDR3 is TGTGCCAGCAGTCCCGGACCAAGGATGGGATGGGATGAGCAGTTCTTC. Translated: CASSPGPRMGWDEQFF.

The V gene is TRBV13, the J gene TRBJ2-1; D is unresolved. Germline CDR1 and CDR2: PRHDT and FYEKMQ (reference sequence). The CDR3 has 15 amino acids. Trimming shortened V by 1 base and J by 2 bases, and 9 bases separated the two germline ends. Written as DNA, the CDR3 is TGTGCCAGCAGCTTAGAGGGCAGTCCCTACAATGAGCAGTTCTTC. It codes for CASSLEGSPYNEQFF.

This clone was counted only a few times. This chain links TRBV5-1 with TRBJ2-5; 12 bases align to TRBD1. Germline V CDR1 and CDR2: SGHRS, YFSETQ. This CDR3 contains 16 residues. With V trimmed by 4 bases and J by 3 bases, 7 bases remained unmatched. The CDR3 nucleotides read TGCGCCAGCAGCCGGGCCGGGACAGGGGGCGAAGAGACCCAGTACTTC. This sequence encodes CASSRAGTGGEETQYF.

This clone was detected only once. The rearrangement uses TRBV14 and TRBJ2-5; 7 bases map to TRBD1. V lost 7 bases to trimming and J lost 5 bases; unmatched junction nucleotides: 7. CDR3 length: 13 amino acids. Germline V lookup: CDR1 SGHDN, CDR2 FVKESK. As DNA, the CDR3 is TGTGCCAGCAACAAGGACAGGCGGGAGACCCAGTACTTC. Residues: CASNKDRRETQYF. Supplemented by reference TRBV14 and TRBJ2-5, the full variable domain reads EAGVTQFPSHSVIEKGQTVTLRCDPISGHDNLYWYRRVMGKEIKFLLHFVKESKQDESGMPNNRFLAERTGGTYSTLKVQPAELEDSGVYFCASNKDRRETQYFGPGTRLLVL.

The chain uses TRBV4-1 and TRBJ1-6, with 9 nucleotides matching TRBD1. Germline trimming cut 1 base from V and 9 bases from J; bases unmatched to any gene: 7. Germline loops: CDR1 MGHRA, CDR2 YSYEKL. The CDR3 extends over 16 amino acids. The CDR3 DNA reads as TGCGCCAGCAGCCAAGTATGGGACAGGGTGAGTTCACCCCTCCACTTT. Encoded protein: CASSQVWDRVSSPLHF.

This clone has at least ten counts. The chain has TRBV5-4 and TRBJ1-1, with 7 bases fitting TRBD1. V was pared by 0 bases and J by 9 bases, with 5 bases of the junction left unmatched. Germline V gives CDR1 SGHNT, CDR2 YYREEE (reference sequence). The CDR3 has 13 amino acids. The CDR3 nucleotides read TGTGCCAGCAGCTTGGTTTCAGGGGGTAAAGCTTTCTTT. This encodes CASSLVSGGKAFF.

This clone was observed a handful of times. The sample has other DNA sequences that encode this CDR3 too. The genes are TRBV19 and TRBJ2-5; 7 bases match TRBD1. With V trimmed by 3 bases and J by 5 bases, 3 bases remained unmatched. The CDR3 totals 13 residues. The germline V gene has CDR1 LNHDA and CDR2 SQIVND (reference sequence). The CDR3 loop is CASSINRGETQYF. The CDR3 DNA reads as TGTGCCAGTAGTATCAACAGGGGTGAGACCCAGTACTTC.

About this clone itself: The same CDR3 is also encoded by other DNA sequences in this sample. V is TRBV5-1 and J is TRBJ2-7; 7 bases match TRBD1. With 0 bases clipped from V and 0 bases from J, the junction kept 3 bases outside the gene matches. CDR3 length: 15 residues. The V gene's germline CDR1 is SGHRS and CDR2 YFSETQ. The CDR3 is CASSLGTGYSYEQYF. The DNA of the CDR3 is TGCGCCAGCAGCTTGGGGACAGGTTACTCCTACGAGCAGTACTTC.

This clone was counted between two and nine times. This chain connects TRBV7-2 to TRBJ2-6; D unresolved. CDR3 length: 19 residues. V gave up 1 base and J gave up 3 bases, with 19 bases separating them. Germline V gene sequence: CDR1 SGHTA, CDR2 FQGNSA. CDR3 DNA: TGTGCCAGCAGCTTAGGAGTTGGTCACCCGGCCGGTGGGGCCAACGTCCTGACTTTC. It yields the protein CASSLGVGHPAGGANVLTF.

Notes on this clone: This may be a read error: a much more frequent sequence differs by one nucleotide. Within the sample, other DNA sequences also encode this same CDR3. The chain combines TRBV5-1 with TRBJ1-2, with 9 positions matching TRBD1. In germline, CDR1 is SGHRS, CDR2 YFSETQ. The length of the CDR3 is 14 residues. With 5 bases clipped from V and 2 bases from J, the junction kept 4 bases outside the gene matches. CDR3 residues: CASSPGTGNYGYTF. The CDR3 DNA reads as TGCGCCAGCAGTCCCGGGACAGGGAACTATGGCTACACCTTC.

In this sample, this clone turned up many times. The V gene is TRBV5-1, the J gene TRBJ1-3; D unclear. V lost 4 bases and J lost 9, with 14 bases in between. The CDR3 runs to 13 residues. Germline CDR1 is SGHRS and CDR2 is YFSETQ. CDR3 nucleotide sequence: TGCGCCAGCAGCCCAGAGGGAGGGAGCACCATATATTTT. It codes for CASSPEGGSTIYF.

This chain joins TRBV7-2 and TRBJ1-6; D gene ambiguous. Per germline, CDR1 SGHTA and CDR2 FQGNSA. V lost 5 bases and J lost 9, with 11 bases in between. The CDR3 has 13 residues. Here the CDR3 DNA reads TGTGCCAGCAGCCCCGACTTGGGTTCACCCCTCCACTTT. Translated, it gives CASSPDLGSPLHF.

V gene TRBV7-6 combines with J gene TRBJ2-5; D uncertain. Germline V gene data show CDR1 as SGHVS and CDR2 as FNYEAQ. The CDR3 covers 14 residues. V was trimmed by 4 bases and J by 1 base, leaving 10 bases between them. In DNA, the CDR3 is TGTGCCAGCAGCTCTCTGGCGTTCCAAGAGACCCAGTACTTC. Translated: CASSSLAFQETQYF.

The chain joins TRBV29-1 to TRBJ2-1; D ambiguous. V dropped 7 bases and J dropped 2 bases, with 15 bases sitting between them. The CDR3 consists of 14 residues. Germline V lookup: CDR1 SQVTM, CDR2 ANQGSEA. The CDR3 nucleotides are TGCAGCGCCACCGGGCCTCGCACCTACAATGAGCAGTTCTTC. Amino acid sequence: CSATGPRTYNEQFF.

This chain connects TRBV7-9 to TRBJ2-4; the match to TRBD1 covers 11 bases. V was pared by 5 bases and J by 9 bases, with 6 bases of the junction left unmatched. The CDR3 runs 14 residues. Germline V gene data show CDR1 as SEHNR and CDR2 as FQNEAQ (reference sequence). The CDR3 DNA sequence: TGTGCCAGCAGCGCCGGGACAGGGGGAGGCATTCAGTACTTC. Amino acids: CASSAGTGGGIQYF.

The chain is built from TRBV12-5 and TRBJ1-2, with D possibly being TRBD1 (6 bases). The V gene lost 2 bases and the J gene lost 8 bases, with 27 bases spanning the gap. Germline CDR1 is LGHNT and CDR2 is FRNRAP. The CDR3 contains 18 residues. The CDR3 sequence: CASGLPPRGLLTLYGYTF. Written as DNA, the CDR3 is TGTGCTAGTGGTTTGCCACCCCGGGGGCTCCTCACACTATACGGCTACACCTTC.

The chain uses TRBV5-1 and TRBJ1-2; unclear D gene. Trimming removed 2 bases from V and 1 base from J, with 27 bases in between. Germline V lookup: CDR1 SGHRS, CDR2 YFSETQ. The CDR3 loop spans 20 amino acids. CDR3 region: CASSLFPTRGPNGHNYGYTF. CDR3 nucleotides: TGCGCCAGCAGCTTATTCCCTACCAGAGGACCCAACGGCCATAACTATGGCTACACCTTC.